Listed here are 21 T cell receptor beta chains from one sample, sequenced in a study of shared clonotypes between healthy human individuals. Some clones are missing from TCRdb's copy, which holds only in-frame ones; the method was immunoSEQ multiplex PCR. The sample includes 1 million to 1.2 million clones, approximately 75% of them seen just once. Sequences were obtained from memory CD4+ T cells from PBMCs. Subset: CD45RA-negative fraction. These TCRs come from a man between 18 and 29 years old in good health. Some clones in this sample may be carry-over from other donors' samples.

This clone appeared a few times. CDR3: CASSARSQGPQETQYF. The CDR3 nucleotides are TGTGCCAGCAGCGCTCGCTCACAGGGCCCACAAGAGACCCAGTACTTC. This chain links TRBV7-2 with TRBJ2-5; weak D call: TRBD1 (6 bases). Germline V CDR1 and CDR2: SGHTA, FQGNSA. The CDR3 extends over 16 amino acids. The V end was cut by 5 bases, the J end by 2 bases, with 18 bases between.

The rearrangement uses TRBV6-6 and TRBJ1-6; D not resolved. The CDR3 covers 13 residues. Germline CDR1 and CDR2: MNHNY and SVGAGI (reference sequence). The V and J ends lost 7 bases and 3 bases respectively, with 7 bases between them. The CDR3 sequence: CASTSGYNSPLHF. The CDR3 coding sequence is TGTGCCAGCACTTCCGGCTATAATTCACCCCTCCACTTT.

The chain couples TRBV9 to TRBJ2-1; D is possibly TRBD1 (5 bases). Germline CDR1 is SGDLS and CDR2 is YYNGEE. CDR3 size: 15 residues. Trimming took 5 bases from V and 6 from J, leaving 18 bases between them. CDR3 in DNA: TGTGCCAGCAGTGGGCCAATTTGGGGCTTCAATGAGCAGTTCTTC. Translated: CASSGPIWGFNEQFF.

This clone appeared a few times. CDR3 protein: CAISDTSLAADTQYF. CDR3 nucleotide sequence: TGTGCCATCAGTGATACCTCCCTAGCGGCAGATACGCAGTATTTT. This chain connects TRBV10-3 to TRBJ2-3; 7 bases are shared with TRBD2. The germline V gene has CDR1 ENHRY and CDR2 SYGVKD. The length of the CDR3 is 15 residues. Trimming took 3 bases from V and 4 from J; bases not matched to a gene: 7.

Here the CDR3 DNA reads TGTGCCAGCAGCTTTTTAATGACAGGGGGTATCGCAGATACGCAGTATTTT. Amino acids: CASSFLMTGGIADTQYF. The chain is built from TRBV7-9 and TRBJ2-3; 9 nucleotides agree with TRBD1. The CDR3 is 17 residues long. V was clipped by 3 bases and J by 4 bases; unmatched bases: 11. Germline V gives CDR1 SEHNR, CDR2 FQNEAQ (reference sequence).

This clone appeared a single time. This chain connects TRBV7-2 to TRBJ2-5, with D possibly being TRBD2 (7 bases). The V gene lost 3 bases and the J gene lost 3 bases, with 11 bases spanning the gap. In germline, CDR1 is SGHTA, CDR2 FQGNSA. CDR3 length: 14 amino acids. The CDR3, as DNA: TGTGCCAGCAGCTTGGGGGCGGGGGAAGAGACCCAGTACTTC. Translating it yields CASSLGAGEETQYF. Full variable domain (rest looked up from reference TRBV7-2 and TRBJ2-5): GAGVSQSPSNKVTEKGKDVELRCDPISGHTALYWYRQSLGQGLEFLIYFQGNSAPDKSGLPSDRFSAERTGGSVSTLTIQRTQQEDSAVYLCASSLGAGEETQYFGPGTRLLVL.

Details on this clone: At one end, the junction sequence differs from germline, possibly due to a read error. The V call is TRBV27, the J call TRBJ2-6; 10 nucleotides line up with TRBD1. Germline assignment: CDR1 MNHEY and CDR2 SMNVEV (reference sequence). The CDR3 consists of 19 residues. The CDR3 sequence is CASSLLGTGEYSGANVLTF. Written as DNA, the CDR3 is TGTGCCAGCAGCTTATTAGGGACAGGGGAATACTCTGGGGCCAACGTCCTGACTTTC.

Comment on this clone: One junction end does not reproduce the germline sequence, and a read error may be involved. The chain employs TRBV6-1 and TRBJ2-3, with unresolved D. Germline assignment: CDR1 MNHNS and CDR2 SASEGT. This CDR3 has 12 amino acids. The CDR3 bases are TGTGCCTGCAGCGAAAGCACAGATACGCAGTATTTT. It encodes CACSESTDTQYF.

This clone was observed a few times. The chain combines TRBV2 with TRBJ2-1, with 14 bases matching TRBD2. CDR1 is SNHLY, CDR2 FYNNEI, per germline. Trimming at V came to 6 bases and at J to 9 bases, leaving 13 bases not matched to a gene. The CDR3 totals 17 residues. The CDR3: CASSTGGLAGDFGEQFF. The DNA of the CDR3 is TGTGCCAGCAGCACCGGGGGACTAGCGGGAGACTTCGGTGAGCAGTTCTTC.

The chain is built from TRBV11-2 and TRBJ2-2; 9 nucleotides match TRBD2. The CDR3 totals 15 residues. Germline CDR1 is SGHAT and CDR2 is FQNNGV. J was trimmed by 3 bases and V by 4 bases; bases with no gene match: 3. CDR3: CASSYLAGDTGELFF. The CDR3 region has the DNA TGTGCCAGCAGCTACTTAGCGGGAGACACCGGGGAGCTGTTTTTT.

The V gene is TRBV10-3, the J gene TRBJ1-1, with D unclear. From germline, CDR1 is ENHRY and CDR2 SYGVKD. Trimming stripped 0 bases from V and 1 base from J, with 12 bases between. This CDR3 spans 16 amino acids. CDR3 in amino acids: CAISESRAQGNTEAFF. The CDR3 bases are TGTGCCATCAGTGAGTCGAGGGCTCAAGGGAACACTGAAGCTTTCTTT.

The CDR3 nucleotides are TGTGCCAGCAGCCGGGACATACGGATGAACACTGAAGCTTTCTTT. Translation gives CASSRDIRMNTEAFF. The chain links TRBV11-2 to TRBJ1-1, with D perhaps matching TRBD1 (6 bases). Germline V gives CDR1 SGHAT, CDR2 FQNNGV. V was cut by 5 bases and J by 0 bases, with 13 bases left in between. This CDR3 is built from 15 residues.

As concerns this clone: The same CDR3 also results from other DNA sequences found in this sample. The rearrangement uses TRBV7-9 and TRBJ2-2; D might be TRBD1 (5 bases). Germline lookup yields CDR1 SEHNR and CDR2 FQNEAQ (reference sequence). The V and J ends lost 0 bases and 8 bases respectively, with 13 bases between them. The CDR3 consists of 15 residues. CDR3 nucleotide sequence: TGTGCCAGCAGCTTAGCCAGCAGGGTATCTGGGGAGCTGTTTTTT. This codes for CASSLASRVSGELFF.

The V call is TRBV28, the J call TRBJ1-2; 7 bases line up with TRBD1. Trimming cost V 5 bases and J 4 bases; bases outside gene matches: 4. The germline gives CDR1 MDHEN, CDR2 SYDVKM. This CDR3 region has 13 residues. CDR3 nucleotide sequence: TGTGCCAGCAGTACCCGGGACAGCTATGGCTACACCTTC. Amino acids: CASSTRDSYGYTF.

This clone has only one observation. The chain employs TRBV28 and TRBJ2-1, with 8 bases that match TRBD2. J lost 4 bases, V lost 4 bases, and 9 bases had no gene match. This CDR3 is built from 16 residues. CDR1 MDHEN and CDR2 SYDVKM come from the germline V gene. In DNA, the CDR3 is TGTGCCAGCAGTTCCCCTCTGGGACTAGATTACAATGAGCAGTTCTTC. Translation: CASSSPLGLDYNEQFF. The entire variable domain, with the rest obtained from reference TRBV28 and TRBJ2-1, is as follows: DVKVTQSSRYLVKRTGEKVFLECVQDMDHENMFWYRQDPGLGLRLIYFSYDVKMKEKGDIPEGYSVSREKKERFSLILESASTNQTSMYLCASSSPLGLDYNEQFFGPGTRLTVL.

This clone occurred a few times. The V call is TRBV4-1, the J call TRBJ2-2, with 8 bases lining up with TRBD2. The CDR3 runs to 19 residues. CDR1 is MGHRA and CDR2 is YSYEKL in the germline V gene. J lost 3 bases, V lost 1 base, and 13 bases had no gene match. The CDR3 DNA is TGCGCCAGCAGCCAAGGAGACCTCCGCGGGAGGCGGGACACCGGGGAGCTGTTTTTT. Its protein product is CASSQGDLRGRRDTGELFF.

The J gene is TRBJ2-3, the V gene TRBV2, with 7 bases aligning to TRBD2. The CDR3 length is 12 residues. Germline trimming cut 8 bases from V and 2 bases from J; bases unmatched to any gene: 1. The germline gives CDR1 SNHLY, CDR2 FYNNEI. The CDR3 nucleotides are TGTGCCAGCGGGGGGGTCACAGATACGCAGTATTTT. Its protein product is CASGGVTDTQYF.

This clone appeared a few times. This chain joins TRBV2 and TRBJ1-3; D uncertain. The V gene's germline CDR1 is SNHLY and CDR2 FYNNEI. The CDR3 is 15 residues long. V was clipped by 2 bases and J by 0 bases, with 8 bases between them. The CDR3 reads CASSEYRISGNTIYF. The CDR3 bases are TGTGCCAGCAGTGAATATCGGATCTCTGGAAACACCATATATTTT.

The chain carries TRBV2 and TRBJ2-1; D unresolved. The germline CDR1 and CDR2 sequences are SNHLY and FYNNEI. Trimming removed 0 bases from V and 4 bases from J, with 4 bases in between. The length of the CDR3 is 13 residues. CDR3 protein: CASSEAIYNEQFF. The CDR3 DNA is TGTGCCAGCAGTGAAGCGATTTACAATGAGCAGTTCTTC.

The chain combines TRBV7-6 with TRBJ2-5; TRBD2 matches at 9 bases. The germline gives CDR1 SGHVS, CDR2 FNYEAQ. The trim removed 1 base at V and 2 bases at J, leaving 2 bases unmatched. The CDR3 runs to 15 residues. The CDR3, as DNA: TGTGCCAGCAGCTTAGGCGGGAGGGTACAAGAGACCCAGTACTTC. This gives the protein CASSLGGRVQETQYF.

CDR3 nucleotide sequence: TGTGCCAGCAGCCTGGACAGGGTCGTTCAGCCCCAGCATTTT. Translating it yields CASSLDRVVQPQHF. The gene calls are TRBV7-2 and TRBJ1-5; 8 nucleotides match TRBD1. With V trimmed by 5 bases and J by 6 bases, 6 bases remained unmatched. The CDR3 loop spans 14 amino acids. The germline V gene has CDR1 SGHTA and CDR2 FQGNSA.